Listed below are T cell receptor beta chains from one sample, sequenced in a study of early T cells in non-severe SARS-CoV-2 infection. TCRdb reanalysed the 5' RACE reads using MiXCR and keeps one entry per CDR3 protein. Of around 44,000 distinct CDR3 sequences listed, about 10% are singletons. The sample consisted of whole blood. All receptors come from an adult who was a healthcare worker with PCR-confirmed SARS-CoV-2 infection or an uninfected control (not recorded which). Both conserved end residues are part of each CDR3. A D gene is named only where the DNA matches it firmly. Some rows have no size entry. The others give once, few or many, or a class for an expanded clone.

once	TRBV7-9	TRBD1	TRBJ2-7	CASSFKRTGQNEQYF	TGTGCCAGCAGCTTCAAACGGACAGGTCAAAACGAGCAGTACTTC
few	TRBV27	NA	TRBJ2-6	CASSDNVLTF	TGTGCCAGCAGCGATAACGTCCTGACTTTC
many	TRBV5-5	NA	TRBJ1-4	CASSLEGPRLFF	TGTGCCAGCAGCTTGGAAGGCCCGAGACTGTTTTTT
few	TRBV6-5	TRBD2	TRBJ2-1	CASKEDSGLWDNEQFF	TGTGCCAGCAAGGAAGATAGCGGGCTTTGGGACAATGAGCAGTTCTTC
many	TRBV9	NA	TRBJ1-1	CASSVRDPIQNTEAFF	TGTGCCAGCAGCGTCCGGGACCCCATTCAGAACACTGAAGCTTTCTTT
many	TRBV19	NA	TRBJ2-5	CASSPWEEGETQYF	TGTGCCAGTAGCCCCTGGGAAGAAGGAGAGACCCAGTACTTC
NA	TRBV20-1	TRBD1	TRBJ2-7	CSALNRDSAYEQYF	TGCAGTGCTCTGAACCGGGACAGCGCCTACGAGCAGTACTTC
NA	TRBV10-3	NA	TRBJ1-5	CAIRAGSLNQPQHF	TGTGCCATCAGAGCGGGGAGCTTGAATCAGCCCCAGCATTTT
NA	TRBV28	NA	TRBJ2-7	CASRWSGAASYEQYF	TGTGCCAGCAGGTGGTCCGGGGCCGCCTCCTACGAGCAGTACTTC
few	TRBV19	NA	TRBJ1-5	CASSKRDQPQHF	TGTGCCAGTAGTAAGAGGGATCAGCCCCAGCATTTT
NA	TRBV5-1	TRBD1	TRBJ2-2	CASSLLGDSANTGELFF	TGCGCCAGCAGCTTGCTTGGGGACAGCGCGAACACCGGGGAGCTGTTTTTT
few	TRBV7-2	NA	TRBJ1-4	CASSPRRRGEKLFF	TGTGCCAGCAGCCCACGGCGGCGGGGCGAAAAACTGTTTTTT
many	TRBV21-1	NA	TRBJ2-7	CASSKGRQGTEQYF	TGTGCCAGCAGCAAAGGTCGACAGGGAACCGAGCAGTACTTC
NA	TRBV5-4	NA	TRBJ1-2	CASSTEREFYGYTF	TGTGCCAGCAGCACTGAAAGGGAGTTCTATGGCTACACCTTC
many	TRBV11-2	TRBD2	TRBJ2-3	CASSPTRTRRADTQYF	TGTGCCAGCAGCCCTACCCGGACTAGAAGAGCAGATACGCAGTATTTT
few	TRBV20-1	NA	TRBJ2-1	CSARVSVGGRRNEQFF	TGCAGTGCTAGAGTGAGCGTAGGGGGTAGGCGGAATGAGCAGTTCTTC
few	TRBV7-9	NA	TRBJ2-1	CASSLGPSNEQFF	TGTGCCAGCAGCTTAGGGCCTAGCAATGAGCAGTTCTTC
few	TRBV28	NA	TRBJ1-6	CASGFGGSYNSPLHF	TGTGCCAGCGGTTTCGGTGGCTCCTATAATTCACCCCTCCACTTT
few	TRBV6-1	NA	TRBJ2-7	CASSLTSYEQYF	TGTGCCAGCAGTCTGACTAGTTACGAGCAGTACTTC
many	TRBV27	NA	TRBJ2-1	CASSGANEQFF	TGTGCCAGCAGTGGAGCCAATGAGCAGTTCTTC
NA	TRBV28	NA	TRBJ1-5	CASNRFNSNQPQHF	TGTGCCAGCAACCGATTTAATAGCAATCAGCCCCAGCATTTT
few	TRBV29-1	NA	TRBJ2-3	CSVVIVLLTDTQYF	TGCAGCGTTGTGATTGTACTCCTCACAGATACGCAGTATTTT
many	TRBV28	NA	TRBJ1-5	CASSPSQPQHF	TGTGCCAGCAGCCCCTCCCAGCCCCAGCATTTT
many	TRBV28	TRBD2	TRBJ2-2	CASSFSGSTGELFF	TGTGCCAGCAGTTTTAGCGGGAGCACCGGGGAGCTGTTTTTT
many	TRBV7-9	NA	TRBJ2-2	CASRPRPGTFYTGELFF	TGTGCCAGCAGGCCCCGGCCCGGGACTTTCTACACCGGGGAGCTGTTTTTT
many	TRBV24-1	NA	TRBJ2-1	CATSDLSPNEQFF	TGTGCCACCAGTGATTTGTCCCCTAATGAGCAGTTCTTC
many	TRBV6-4	NA	TRBJ2-7	CASSRRHRANEQYF	TGTGCCAGCAGTCGCCGGCACAGGGCGAACGAGCAGTACTTC
NA	TRBV5-1	NA	TRBJ2-7	CASSADGGPYEQYF	TGCGCCAGCAGCGCCGACGGGGGACCCTACGAGCAGTACTTC